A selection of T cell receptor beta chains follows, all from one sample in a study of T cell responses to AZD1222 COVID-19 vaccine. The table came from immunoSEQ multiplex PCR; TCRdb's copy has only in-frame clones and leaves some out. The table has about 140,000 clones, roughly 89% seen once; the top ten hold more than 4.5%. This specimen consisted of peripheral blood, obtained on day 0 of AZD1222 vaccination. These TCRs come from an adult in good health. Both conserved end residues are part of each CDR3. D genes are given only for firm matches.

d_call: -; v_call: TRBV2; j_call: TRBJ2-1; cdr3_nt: TGTGCCAGCATGGCCGGTGGCACAAGGGTCTACAATGAGCAGTTCTTC; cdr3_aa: CASMAGGTRVYNEQFF
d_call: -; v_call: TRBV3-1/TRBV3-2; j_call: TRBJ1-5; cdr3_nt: TGTGCCAGCAGCCAAGACAGGGGTGGCAATCAGCCCCAGCATTTT; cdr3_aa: CASSQDRGGNQPQHF
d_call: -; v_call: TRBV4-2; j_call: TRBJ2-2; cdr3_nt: TGTGCCAGCAGCAAAGGGGACCGATCGAACACCGGGGAGCTGTTTTTT; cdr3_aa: CASSKGDRSNTGELFF
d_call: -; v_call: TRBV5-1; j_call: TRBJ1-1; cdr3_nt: TGCGCCAGCAGCTTGGCTACGCAGAACACTGAAGCTTTCTTT; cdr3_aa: CASSLATQNTEAFF
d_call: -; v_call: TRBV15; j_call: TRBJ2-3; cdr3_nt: TGTGCCACCAGCAGTTGGGTAGATACGCAGTATTTT; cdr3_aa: CATSSWVDTQYF
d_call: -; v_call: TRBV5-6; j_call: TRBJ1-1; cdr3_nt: TGTGCCAGCAACATGCCAGGGGACTACACTGAAGCTTTCTTT; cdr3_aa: CASNMPGDYTEAFF
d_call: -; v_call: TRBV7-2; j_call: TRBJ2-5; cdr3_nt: TGTGCCAGCAGCACCCTGGGGGGGCGTGAAGAGACCCAGTACTTC; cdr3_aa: CASSTLGGREETQYF
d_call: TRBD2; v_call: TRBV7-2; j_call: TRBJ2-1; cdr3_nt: TGTGCCAGCAGCCTATGGACTAGCGGGGGTCACAATGAGCAGTTCTTC; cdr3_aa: CASSLWTSGGHNEQFF
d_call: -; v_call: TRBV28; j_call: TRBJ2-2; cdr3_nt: TGTGCCAGCAGTTTAGACAAGAGGGGAAGTAAGAAAGGGGAGCTGTTTTTT; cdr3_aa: CASSLDKRGSKKGELFF
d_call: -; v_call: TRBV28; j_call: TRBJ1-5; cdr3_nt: TGTGCCAGCACTGCTGGTGGGGTCTGGAGCAATCAGCCCCAGCATTTT; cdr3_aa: CASTAGGVWSNQPQHF
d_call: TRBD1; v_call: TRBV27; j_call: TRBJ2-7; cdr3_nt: TGTGCCAGCAGTTTGTTACAGGGGAGCTCCTACGAGCAGTACTTC; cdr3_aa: CASSLLQGSSYEQYF
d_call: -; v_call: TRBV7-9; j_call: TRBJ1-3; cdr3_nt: TGTGCCAGCAGCTATGGACTGAGGTCTGGAAACACCATATATTTT; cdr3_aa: CASSYGLRSGNTIYF
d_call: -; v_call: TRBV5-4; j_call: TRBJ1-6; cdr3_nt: TGTGCCAGCAGCTTTGAGGATCGGCCCCTCCACTTT; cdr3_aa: CASSFEDRPLHF
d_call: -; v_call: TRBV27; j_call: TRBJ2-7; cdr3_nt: TGTGCCAGCAGTTTATTCCCCAGTGTTACCTACGAGCAGTACTTC; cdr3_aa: CASSLFPSVTYEQYF
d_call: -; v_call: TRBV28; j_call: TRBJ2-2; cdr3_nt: TGTGCCAGCAGTTCGACGAACACCGGGGAGCTGTTTTTT; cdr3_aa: CASSSTNTGELFF
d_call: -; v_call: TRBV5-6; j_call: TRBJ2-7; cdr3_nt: TGTGCCAGCAGCGTAGTTCGAGACCCTAGCTACGAGCAGTACTTC; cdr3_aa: CASSVVRDPSYEQYF
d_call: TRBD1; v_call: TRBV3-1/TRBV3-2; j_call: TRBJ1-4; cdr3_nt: TGTGCCAGCAGCCTCAACCTGGGACAGGGGGATGAAAAACTGTTTTTT; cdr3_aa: CASSLNLGQGDEKLFF
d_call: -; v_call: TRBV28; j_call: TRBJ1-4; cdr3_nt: TGTGCCAGCAGTTGGACTGGAGACGAAAAACTGTTTTTT; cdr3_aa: CASSWTGDEKLFF
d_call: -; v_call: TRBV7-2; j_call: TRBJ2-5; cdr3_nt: TGTGCCAGCAGCTTAGATAGCGGCCAAGAGACCCAGTACTTC; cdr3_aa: CASSLDSGQETQYF
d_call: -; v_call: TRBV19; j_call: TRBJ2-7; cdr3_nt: TGTGCCAGTAGTAGGCGGGACAGACCCTACGAGCAGTACTTC; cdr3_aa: CASSRRDRPYEQYF
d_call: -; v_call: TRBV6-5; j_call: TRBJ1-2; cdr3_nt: TGTGCCAGCATGGGGGCCCGGTCGAGGGATGGCTACACCTTC; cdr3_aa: CASMGARSRDGYTF
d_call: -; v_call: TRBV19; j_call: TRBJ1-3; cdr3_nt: TGTGCCAGTAGGCGGGACGGAAACTCTGGAAACACCATATATTTT; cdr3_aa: CASRRDGNSGNTIYF
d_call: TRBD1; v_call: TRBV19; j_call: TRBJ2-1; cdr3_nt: TGTGCCAGTAGTCCTCCGGGGACAGGGGGATTGAATGAGCAGTTCTTC; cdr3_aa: CASSPPGTGGLNEQFF
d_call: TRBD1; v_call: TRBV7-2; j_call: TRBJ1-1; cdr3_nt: TGTGCCAGCAGCTTACGACAGGGAATGAACACTGAAGCTTTCTTT; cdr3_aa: CASSLRQGMNTEAFF
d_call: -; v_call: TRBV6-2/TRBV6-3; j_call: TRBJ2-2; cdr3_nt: TGTGCCAGCAGTTACGTCGCTAGAAGAACCGGGGAGCTGTTTTTT; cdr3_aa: CASSYVARRTGELFF
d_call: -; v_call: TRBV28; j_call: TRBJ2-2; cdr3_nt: TGTGCCAGCAGTTCACCCATGAGGAGGACGAACACCGGGGAGCTGTTTTTT; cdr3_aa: CASSSPMRRTNTGELFF
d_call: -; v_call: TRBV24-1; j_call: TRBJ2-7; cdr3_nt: TGTGCCACCAGCGCTATTGAGGGCGAGCAGTACTTC; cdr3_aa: CATSAIEGEQYF
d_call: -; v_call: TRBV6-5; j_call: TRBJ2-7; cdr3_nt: TGTGCCAGCAGGGCGACGGTTTACGAGCAGTACTTC; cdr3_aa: CASRATVYEQYF